The rows below give T cell receptor beta chains drawn from one sample of a study of untreated major depressive disorder. Here immunoSEQ multiplex PCR was the method, and the copy in TCRdb shows in-frame clones only, minus some. Of approximately 20,000 clones in the sample, about 90% were seen once. Sequencing used CD4+ T cells from PBMCs. These receptors all stem from a woman aged 30 to 39 in good health. Both conserved end residues are part of each CDR3. Fields, in order: V gene, D gene, clone size, J gene, CDR3 DNA, CDR3 protein. The D gene is left open where the match is weak. Part of the rows lack a size; the others show once, few, many or a class for expanded clones.

>TRBV7-3|.|.|TRBJ1-6
TGTGCCAGCAGCCTTAAAGCAGGGCCTAATTCACCCCTCCACTTT
CASSLKAGPNSPLHF
>TRBV7-6|.|.|TRBJ1-1
TGTGCCAGCCGACCCCGGGAAGCAGACACTGAAGCTTTCTTT
CASRPREADTEAFF
>TRBV29-1|TRBD1|.|TRBJ1-3
TGCAGCGTTGAAGGAGGCAGGGGGGGGAACACCATATATTTT
CSVEGGRGGNTIYF
>TRBV5-1|.|.|TRBJ1-6
TGCGCCAGCAGCCCGGGACCAAATTCACCCCTCCACTTT
CASSPGPNSPLHF
>TRBV11-2|.|.|TRBJ2-3
TGTGCCAGCAGCGCACGGGGATTTGAGACAGATACGCAGTATTTT
CASSARGFETDTQYF
>TRBV30|.|.|TRBJ2-3
TGTGCCTGGAGACAGGGACATAGCACAGATACGCAGTATTTT
CAWRQGHSTDTQYF
>TRBV6-5|TRBD2|.|TRBJ2-4
TGTGCCAGCAGGTCAGGCGGGAGCAAAAACATTCAGTACTTC
CASRSGGSKNIQYF
>TRBV2|.|.|TRBJ2-7
TGTGCCAGCAGCGCCCAGACTAGGGACCTCTCCTACGAGCAGTACTTC
CASSAQTRDLSYEQYF
>TRBV7-2|.|.|TRBJ2-7
TGTGCCAGCAGCGTGGTCGCCAGTACCTACGAGCAGTACTTC
CASSVVASTYEQYF
>TRBV7-3|.|.|TRBJ2-1
TGTGCCAGCAGCCTAGATTGGAGATCGTCCTACAATGAGCAGTTCTTC
CASSLDWRSSYNEQFF
>TRBV28|.|.|TRBJ1-1
TGTGCCAGCAGTTTATGGGGCAGCACTGAAGCTTTCTTT
CASSLWGSTEAFF
>TRBV6-6|.|.|TRBJ1-6
TGTGCCAGCAGTTACTCTCGGGGTCACAATAATTCACCCCTCCACTTT
CASSYSRGHNNSPLHF
>TRBV30|.|few|TRBJ2-7
TGTGCCTGGAGTGTACTCCGAGGGGGCGAGCAGTACTTC
CAWSVLRGGEQYF
>TRBV5-1|.|.|TRBJ1-1
TGCGCCAGCAGCTTGAGTTCCTTACTGGGGACTGAAGCTTTCTTT
CASSLSSLLGTEAFF
>TRBV19|TRBD1|.|TRBJ2-3
TGTGCCAGTAGTGGGGCTTACAGGGGAGATACGCAGTATTTT
CASSGAYRGDTQYF
>TRBV5-6|.|.|TRBJ2-7
TGTGCCAGCAGCTTGACAGGGATTAAGTACTTC
CASSLTGIKYF
>TRBV5-4|.|.|TRBJ2-1
TGTGCCAGCAGCCCGCAACAGGCCTGGGCGGGGAATGAGCAGTTCTTC
CASSPQQAWAGNEQFF
>TRBV11-2|.|.|TRBJ1-1
TGTGCCAGCAGCTTAGTGGTCTATCAGGGAAGGGGCACTGAAGCTTTCTTT
CASSLVVYQGRGTEAFF
>TRBV15|.|.|TRBJ2-7
TGTGCCACCAGCAGAGATTCAATTAGGGTTTCCTACGAGCAGTACTTC
CATSRDSIRVSYEQYF
>TRBV7-2|.|.|TRBJ1-2
TGTGCCAGCAGGCAGACGTGGGGGGACTATGGCTACACCTTC
CASRQTWGDYGYTF
>TRBV9|.|.|TRBJ2-3
TGTGCCAGCAGCGTAGGAGGGTTCGGAGATACGCAGTATTTT
CASSVGGFGDTQYF
>TRBV25-1|.|.|TRBJ1-1
TGTGCCAGCAGTGAAAATCCTTACACTGAAGCTTTCTTT
CASSENPYTEAFF
>TRBV18|.|.|TRBJ1-5
TGTGCCAGCTCCAGGGATCTGGCTCAGCCCCAGCATTTT
CASSRDLAQPQHF
>TRBV2|TRBD2|.|TRBJ2-1
TGTGCCAGCAGTCAAGGCAGCGGGGGGGCGGGTGAGCAGTTCTTC
CASSQGSGGAGEQFF
>TRBV29-1|.|.|TRBJ1-1
TGCAGCGTTCCATCGACAGGGAACACTGAAGCTTTCTTT
CSVPSTGNTEAFF
>TRBV18|.|.|TRBJ1-2
TGTGCCAGCTCACCCCGGGCCCGAGGCTATGGCTACACCTTC
CASSPRARGYGYTF
>TRBV7-2|TRBD1|.|TRBJ1-5
TGTGCCAGCAGCTCGGGAGGCGGGGGACAGAGTAATCAGCCCCAGCATTTT
CASSSGGGGQSNQPQHF
>TRBV7-2|.|.|TRBJ2-5
TGTGCCAGCAGCCTCTTCGGGGGGACCCAGTACTTC
CASSLFGGTQYF
>TRBV11-2|TRBD2|.|TRBJ2-1
TGTGCCAGCTCCCGAGGTGGCAGCGGGGTGTCAAATGAGCAGTTCTTC
CASSRGGSGVSNEQFF
>TRBV30|.|.|TRBJ1-5
TGTGCCTGGAACCAGGGACGCAATCAGCCCCAGCATTTT
CAWNQGRNQPQHF
>TRBV18|TRBD1|.|TRBJ1-2
TGTGCCAGCTCACCAGGGACAGATCCCCACTATGGCTACACCTTC
CASSPGTDPHYGYTF
>TRBV10-1|.|.|TRBJ1-5
TGCGCCAGTCTAAATCAGCCCCAGCATTTT
CASLNQPQHF
>TRBV5-1|.|.|TRBJ2-5
TGCGCCAGCAGCTCGAACGACGGGTGGGGAGAGACCCAGTACTTC
CASSSNDGWGETQYF
>TRBV5-1|TRBD2|once|TRBJ2-3
TGCGCCAGCAGCTCGGGACTAGGCACAGATACGCAGTATTTT
CASSSGLGTDTQYF
>TRBV4-3|.|.|TRBJ2-5
TGCGCCAGCAGCCTTAAGTCCGGTCAAGAGACCCAGTACTTC
CASSLKSGQETQYF
>TRBV29-1|TRBD1|few|TRBJ1-1
TGCAGCGTTCGACAGGGGGTGGTCACTGAAGCTTTCTTT
CSVRQGVVTEAFF
>TRBV28|TRBD1|.|TRBJ1-1
TGTGCCAGCAGTTTACGGGACAGGAGGGAGGCTTTCTTT
CASSLRDRREAFF
>TRBV18|.|.|TRBJ1-4
TGTGCCAGCTCCCCGGATGGGGGGAAACTGTTTTTT
CASSPDGGKLFF
>TRBV27|.|.|TRBJ1-5
TGTGCCAGCGGAACCGGCAACGCTAATCAGCCCCAGCATTTT
CASGTGNANQPQHF
>TRBV6-4|TRBD2|few|TRBJ2-1
TGTGCCAGCAGTTTTAGCGGGGGGGCCCCAAATGAGCAGTTCTTC
CASSFSGGAPNEQFF
>TRBV29-1|TRBD1|.|TRBJ2-5
TGCAGCGTTCCCCCTCCGACAGGGACCGGGGAGACCCAGTACTTC
CSVPPPTGTGETQYF
>TRBV6-5|.|.|TRBJ2-7
TGTGCCAGCAGTTACTCGGCAGGACAGCCTGTCTACGAGCAGTACTTC
CASSYSAGQPVYEQYF
>TRBV28|.|.|TRBJ1-4
TGTGCCAGCAGTTTAGAGGGAGCAACTAATGAAAAACTGTTTTTT
CASSLEGATNEKLFF
>TRBV25-1|.|.|TRBJ1-4
TGTGCCAGCAGTGACTACGGGCAGGGGACTAATGAAAAACTGTTTTTT
CASSDYGQGTNEKLFF
>TRBV5-4|.|.|TRBJ2-7
TGTGCCAGCAGCTCAAGTGGGGGCAGGGGTGTCAACGAGCAGTACTTC
CASSSSGGRGVNEQYF
>TRBV2|.|few|TRBJ1-6
TGTGCCAGCAGGAGGGGCGGGGACGCCTATAATTCACCCCTCCACTTT
CASRRGGDAYNSPLHF
>TRBV7-2|.|.|TRBJ1-2
TGTGCCAGCAGCTTAGTACAGTGGCGGGGCTACACCTTC
CASSLVQWRGYTF
>TRBV15|.|once|TRBJ2-2
TGTGCCACCAGCAGAGATATAGGCACCGGGGAGCTGTTTTTT
CATSRDIGTGELFF
>TRBV6-5|.|.|TRBJ1-6
TGTGCCAGCACCGGGGGGCGAAATAATTCACCCCTCCACTTT
CASTGGRNNSPLHF
>TRBV5-1|.|.|TRBJ2-7
TGCGCCAGCAGCTTGTTGGGTTCCTACGAGCAGTACTTC
CASSLLGSYEQYF
>TRBV30|.|.|TRBJ1-1
TGTGCCTGGAGTGTACAAATGAACACTGAAGCTTTCTTT
CAWSVQMNTEAFF
>TRBV10-1|.|.|TRBJ1-2
TGCGCCAGGCTACCCTATGCCAATGGCTACACCTTC
CARLPYANGYTF
>TRBV7-2|.|.|TRBJ1-1
TGTGCCAGCAGCGTCATGGGGGCCGACACTGAAGCTTTCTTT
CASSVMGADTEAFF
>TRBV6-5|.|.|TRBJ1-6
TGTGCCAGCAACGCCTTTAATTCACCCCTCCACTTT
CASNAFNSPLHF
>TRBV7-2|TRBD2|once|TRBJ2-1
TGTGCCAGCAGCTTAAAGGTTGGAGCGGGGGCCCACAATGAGCAGTTCTTC
CASSLKVGAGAHNEQFF
>TRBV28|.|few|TRBJ1-1
TGTGCGCTGGGGGGAAACACTGAAGCTTTCTTT
CALGGNTEAFF
>TRBV6-4|.|.|TRBJ1-5
TGTGCCAGCAGTGTTGAGGTGGACCAGCCCCAGCATTTT
CASSVEVDQPQHF
>TRBV6-6|.|few|TRBJ1-3
TGTGCCAGCACGATCTCTGGAAACACCATATATTTT
CASTISGNTIYF
>TRBV28|TRBD1|once|TRBJ1-2
TGTGCCAGCAGTTCCCCTGACAGGGACTATGGCTACACCTTC
CASSSPDRDYGYTF
>TRBV2|.|.|TRBJ1-5
TGTGCCAGCAGCTACGCAAGACATAGCAATCAGCCCCAGCATTTT
CASSYARHSNQPQHF